The TCR beta chain described here comes from a study of blood T cell repertoires in COVID-19. Methods used by the authors: For nucleated cells, counts were estimated from reference gene primer amplification. Libraries were prepared by immunoSEQ multiplex PCR; TCRdb keeps only in-frame clonotypes and omits some of them. From that table come the V and J calls and clone size; the DNA was used to work out D and trimming. The table lists 200,000 to 300,000 clones, about nine tenths of them singletons. In germline, CDR1 is SQVTM, CDR2 ANQGSEA. The J segment lost 2 bases and the V segment lost 6 bases, leaving 10 bases of the junction unmatched. The CDR3 is made up of 17 amino acids.

This chain joins TRBV29-1 and TRBJ2-6, with TRBD1 matching 10 bases. The specimen was peripheral blood. The TCR was taken from a woman between 40 and 55 years old who had recovered from COVID-19. The CDR3 protein is CSVLGTGAFPGANVLTF. CDR3 DNA: TGCAGCGTCCTCGGGACAGGGGCTTTCCCTGGGGCCAACGTCCTGACTTTC.